Listed below are T cell receptor beta chains from one sample, sequenced in a study of cytomegalovirus exposure and HLA in healthy donors. Repertoires were generated with immunoSEQ multiplex PCR, while TCRdb's copy carries only in-frame clones and drops some. The data show about 74,000 clones, with 85% to 95% seen just once and roughly 1.6% held by the top ten. Sequencing was carried out using PBMCs. The source is a man in his late teens or twenties in good health and CMV-seropositive. CDR3s include the opening cysteine and the closing phenylalanine or tryptophan. A D gene is named only where the DNA matches it firmly. Where a row states a size, it is once, few, many or the class of an expanded clone; other rows omit it.

cdr3_aa cdr3_nt clone_size j_call d_call v_call
CSVELTDYEQYF TGCAGCGTTGAATTAACAGACTACGAGCAGTACTTC NA TRBJ2-7 NA TRBV29-1
CASRPRQENTGELFF TGTGCCAGCAGACCGAGACAGGAGAACACCGGGGAGCTGTTTTTT NA TRBJ2-2 NA TRBV2
CAPRTGGQETQYF TGTGCCCCCCGTACAGGGGGCCAAGAGACCCAGTACTTC NA TRBJ2-5 TRBD1 TRBV19
CASSEARTSGSLGEQYF TGTGCCAGCAGTGAAGCACGGACTAGCGGGAGCCTCGGCGAGCAGTACTTC NA TRBJ2-7 TRBD2 TRBV6-1
CASSDGGRGHSTDTQYF TGTGCCAGCAGTGACGGGGGCAGGGGGCATTCCACAGATACGCAGTATTTT NA TRBJ2-3 TRBD1 TRBV6-4
CASSQYIGGLAFYNEQFF TGTGCCAGCTCACAGTATATTGGCGGTTTAGCGTTCTACAATGAGCAGTTCTTC once TRBJ2-1 NA TRBV18
CASSPTTRGSYNEQFF TGTGCCAGCAGCCCTACTACAAGGGGTTCCTACAATGAGCAGTTCTTC NA TRBJ2-1 NA TRBV9
CASSDRDRSTDTQYF TGTGCCAGCAGTGATAGGGACAGGAGCACAGATACGCAGTATTTT NA TRBJ2-3 TRBD1 TRBV25-1
CASADEQFF TGTGCCAGCGCGGATGAGCAGTTCTTC NA TRBJ2-1 NA TRBV2
CASTLELDRNHPYEQYF TGTGCCAGTACCCTAGAATTAGACAGGAATCACCCCTACGAGCAGTACTTC NA TRBJ2-7 NA TRBV19
CASSPLGHRETQYF TGTGCCAGCAGCCCCTTGGGGCATCGAGAGACCCAGTACTTC NA TRBJ2-5 NA TRBV7-9
CASSETQGSEAFF TGTGCCAGCAGTGAAACCCAGGGATCTGAAGCTTTCTTT NA TRBJ1-1 NA TRBV25-1
CATGLAGAGTQYF TGTGCCACCGGACTAGCGGGAGCGGGTACGCAGTATTTT NA TRBJ2-3 TRBD2 TRBV28
CASSERRDLYSGNTIYF TGTGCCAGCAGTGAAAGACGGGACTTATACTCTGGAAACACCATATATTTT once TRBJ1-3 NA TRBV6-1
CASSPTGEAVSELFF TGTGCCAGCAGCCCGACAGGGGAGGCCGTTTCGGAGCTGTTTTTT NA TRBJ2-2 TRBD1 TRBV7-3
CASRQGADQETQYF TGTGCCAGCAGACAGGGGGCCGACCAAGAGACCCAGTACTTC NA TRBJ2-5 TRBD1 TRBV19
CASSRRANTEAFF TGTGCCAGCTCCCGCAGGGCGAACACTGAAGCTTTCTTT NA TRBJ1-1 NA TRBV2
CASSGGRNYGYTF TGTGCCAGCAGTGGAGGGCGGAACTATGGCTACACCTTC NA TRBJ1-2 NA TRBV6-1
CASSLDRVNQPQHF TGTGCCAGCAGTTTGGACAGGGTTAATCAGCCCCAGCATTTT NA TRBJ1-5 TRBD1 TRBV27
CASSVGQTYEQYF TGTGCCAGCAGTGTGGGACAGACTTACGAGCAGTACTTC NA TRBJ2-7 TRBD1 TRBV27
CASSGGQDLTDTQYF TGTGCCAGCAGCGGGGGACAGGACCTCACAGATACGCAGTATTTT NA TRBJ2-3 TRBD1 TRBV5-4
CAISEGRGTSHKKNTGELFF TGTGCCATCAGTGAAGGCCGAGGGACTAGCCACAAAAAGAACACCGGGGAGCTGTTTTTT NA TRBJ2-2 TRBD2 TRBV10-3
CASSSQGGQDHGYTF TGTGCCAGCAGCTCACAGGGGGGACAGGACCATGGCTACACCTTC NA TRBJ1-2 TRBD1 TRBV7-9
CASSVYSGSSYNEQFF TGTGCCAGCAGCGTTTATAGCGGTAGCTCCTACAATGAGCAGTTCTTC NA TRBJ2-1 NA TRBV9
CASSYRDRGSGNTIYF TGTGCCAGCAGTTACAGGGACAGGGGCTCTGGAAACACCATATATTTT NA TRBJ1-3 TRBD1 TRBV6-5
CASSQDPTAYEQYF TGCGCCAGCAGCCAAGACCCGACTGCCTACGAGCAGTACTTC NA TRBJ2-7 NA TRBV4-1
CASGPSRPGMTGELFF TGTGCCAGCGGACCCTCCCGCCCGGGAATGACCGGGGAGCTGTTTTTT NA TRBJ2-2 NA TRBV7-8
CASSLAGTRLYEQYF TGCGCCAGCAGCTTGGCCGGGACTAGACTCTACGAGCAGTACTTC NA TRBJ2-7 TRBD2 TRBV5-1
CASIASDRAGANVLTF TGTGCCAGCATCGCCTCTGACAGGGCTGGGGCCAACGTCCTGACTTTC NA TRBJ2-6 TRBD1 TRBV2